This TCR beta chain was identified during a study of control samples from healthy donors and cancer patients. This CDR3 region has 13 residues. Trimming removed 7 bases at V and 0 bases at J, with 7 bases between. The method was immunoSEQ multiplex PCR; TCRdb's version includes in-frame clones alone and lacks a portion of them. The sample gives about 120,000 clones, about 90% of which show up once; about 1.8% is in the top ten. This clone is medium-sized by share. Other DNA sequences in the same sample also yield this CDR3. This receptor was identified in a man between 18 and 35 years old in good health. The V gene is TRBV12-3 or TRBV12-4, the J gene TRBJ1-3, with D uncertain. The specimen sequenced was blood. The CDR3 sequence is CASTPNSGNTIYF. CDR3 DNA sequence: TGTGCCAGCACCCCAAACTCTGGAAACACCATATATTTT.